This TCR beta chain was retrieved from a study of CD8+ T cells in alopecia areata. Points from the study as a whole: How baseline CD8+ expansion relates to response remains uncertain (there was one nonresponder). Among the 100 top clones, expanded CD8+ clones, like scalp clonality, were significantly decreased by tofacitinib.

RNA was isolated and reverse transcribed to cDNA, the sequencing template. The protocol was immunoSEQ multiplex PCR, while the TCRdb copy is restricted to in-frame clones and leaves out a portion. The sample has 150,000 to 200,000 clones; about half are singletons. Treatment noted: oral pan-JAK inhibitor, 5-10 mg twice daily. Alopecia areata patients provided lesional scalp punch biopsies and peripheral blood, both collected for the study. Comments on this clone: Antigen unknown.

The TCR comes from a human donor with alopecia areata. The source material was CD8+ T cells sorted from blood, sampled at approximately week 51, from a patient treated with tofacitinib.

CDR3 nucleotides: TGTGCCAGCAGCCAAGTGGTGACTAGCGGGGGAGACACCGGGGAGCTGTTTTTT. This codes for CASSQVVTSGGDTGELFF. This chain uses TRBV4-2 with TRBJ2-2; 12 bases are shared with TRBD2. The germline V gene has CDR1 LGHNA and CDR2 YNFKEQ. The length of the CDR3 is 18 residues. V lost 1 base, J lost 3 bases, and 6 bases stayed unmatched.